The 17 T cell receptor beta chains presented below share a single source sample, sequenced in a study of T cells in Graves' hyperthyroidism and ophthalmopathy. TCR beta CDR3 region amplification was performed from RNA transcripts. First-round RT-PCR of the TCR CDR3 relied on the HTBI primer set. TCRdb re-called the multiplex PCR reads through MiXCR, storing one row per CDR3 protein. The repertoire holds hundreds of thousands of distinct CDR3 sequences, with about a sixth as singletons. Sequencing input: blood. The receptors were gathered from a woman aged 18-29 years with Graves' ophthalmopathy.

In its sample, this clonotype was seen many times. The chain uses TRBV15 and TRBJ1-2; D unclear. Germline values: CDR1 LNHNV, CDR2 YYDKDF (reference sequence). The CDR3 is made up of 14 amino acids. Trimming left V 0 bases short and J 8 bases short, with 13 bases between. The CDR3 nucleotides are TGTGCCACCAGCAGAGAGAGTATATCGGAGGGCTACACCTTC. This gives the protein CATSRESISEGYTF.

In regard to this clonotype: This clone may be a read error of a much larger clone one base away. The V and J genes are TRBV29-1 and TRBJ1-5; TRBD1 is a possible D gene (5 bases). The germline gives CDR1 SQVTM, CDR2 ANQGSEA. The CDR3 totals 12 residues. Here the CDR3 DNA reads TGCAACGTCGGGGACGGGGATCAGCCCCAGCATTTT. Its translation is CNVGDGDQPQHF.

Many counts were recorded for this clonotype. The chain combines TRBV20-1 with TRBJ2-1; the D gene is possibly TRBD1 (5 bases). V was shortened by 1 base and J by 4 bases, with 8 bases between the two germline ends. The CDR3 length is 13 residues. CDR1 is DFQATT and CDR2 is SNEGSKA in the germline V gene (reference sequence). The CDR3 sequence: CSARAQGYNEQFF. For the CDR3, the DNA is TGCAGTGCTAGAGCGCAGGGTTACAATGAGCAGTTCTTC.

The chain is built from TRBV3-1 and TRBJ2-1; TRBD2 agrees at 13 bases. The V gene's germline CDR1 is LGHDT and CDR2 YNNKEL (reference sequence). The CDR3 runs 15 residues. V shed 8 bases, J shed 6 bases, and the junction held 7 bases outside the gene matches. The CDR3 reads CASQLAGGPGNEQFF. The DNA for the CDR3 is TGTGCCAGCCAACTAGCGGGGGGGCCTGGCAATGAGCAGTTCTTC.

The chain recombines TRBV20-1 with TRBJ2-1; 13 positions match TRBD2. The V segment lost 6 bases and the J segment 5 bases; nucleotides outside the gene matches: 1. There are 13 residues in the CDR3. The germline V gene has CDR1 DFQATT and CDR2 SNEGSKA (reference sequence). CDR3 residues: CSAGTSGNNEQFF. The CDR3, as DNA: TGCAGTGCCGGGACTAGCGGGAACAATGAGCAGTTCTTC.

This clonotype was seen a single time. This clone may be a read error of a much larger clone one base away. The limits of the CDR3 on the DNA are not certain, so only TCRdb's listed CDR3 is given. This sequence joins TRBV12-5 and TRBJ1-5; the table's D gene call, TRBD1, was not cross checked with the DNA. With termini counted, the CDR3 has 16 amino acids. Germline CDR1 reads LGHNT; CDR2 reads FRNRAP. CDR3: CASGLERDGVNQPQHF.

This clonotype was seen repeatedly, ten times or more. CDR3: CASSTSGHDYEQYF. The CDR3 nucleotides read TGTGCCAGCAGCACCTCCGGACACGACTACGAGCAGTACTTC. The gene calls are TRBV9 and TRBJ2-7; a weak D match, TRBD1 (5 bases). This CDR3 is 14 amino acids long. Trimming left V 4 bases short and J 3 bases short, with 14 bases between. CDR1 SGDLS and CDR2 YYNGEE come from the germline V gene.

This clonotype was found a few times. The chain uses TRBV19 and TRBJ2-7; 12 bases line up with TRBD2. The CDR3 has 18 residues. Germline V gene sequence: CDR1 LNHDA, CDR2 SQIVND (reference sequence). V was clipped by 3 bases and J by 2 bases; unmatched bases: 11. The CDR3 bases are TGTGCCAGTAGTATTTTGTACGGGACTAGCGGGCTCCCCTACGAGCAGTACTTC. Translating gives CASSILYGTSGLPYEQYF. The full variable domain, completed using reference TRBV19 and TRBJ2-7, is DGGITQSPKYLFRKEGQNVTLSCEQNLNHDAMYWYRQDPGQGLRLIYYSQIVNDFQKGDIAEGYSVSREKKESFPLTVTSAQKNPTAFYLCASSILYGTSGLPYEQYFGPGTRLTVT.

This clonotype has just one count. The gene calls are TRBV2 and TRBJ2-3, with D uncertain. There are 12 residues in the CDR3. Trimming pared 3 bases from V and 7 bases from J, leaving 8 bases between. The germline CDR1 and CDR2 sequences are SNHLY and FYNNEI. CDR3 coding DNA: TGTGCCAGCAGTGATTCCCCGCATACGCAGTATTTT. It translates to CASSDSPHTQYF.

This clonotype showed up many times. V gene TRBV15 combines with J gene TRBJ2-1; TRBD2 aligns across 7 bases. Germline loops: CDR1 LNHNV, CDR2 YYDKDF (reference sequence). J was trimmed by 0 bases and V by 1 base; bases with no gene match: 15. The CDR3 consists of 20 residues. CDR3 in amino acids: CATSRVRGRAALSSYNEQFF. The CDR3 DNA is TGTGCCACCAGCAGAGTACGTGGGAGGGCCGCTTTGAGCTCCTACAATGAGCAGTTCTTC. The full variable domain, completed using reference TRBV15 and TRBJ2-1, is DAMVIQNPRYQVTQFGKPVTLSCSQTLNHNVMYWYQQKSSQAPKLLFHYYDKDFNNEADTPDNFQSRRPNTSFCFLDIRSPGLGDTAMYLCATSRVRGRAALSSYNEQFFGPGTRLTVL.

This clonotype has ten or more counts. The chain recombines TRBV11-2 with TRBJ1-1; D uncertain. Germline V gene lookup returns CDR1 SGHAT and CDR2 FQNNGV. Trimming took 2 bases from V and 4 from J, leaving 14 bases between them. CDR3 length equals 15 residues. Here the CDR3 DNA reads TGTGCCAGCAGCTTAACCCCCGCAGGTGGCACTGAAGCTTTCTTT. Amino acid sequence: CASSLTPAGGTEAFF.

Regarding this clonotype: This may arise from a read error, as a much more abundant clone is one base away. The chain is built from TRBV6-1 and TRBJ1-1; no reliable D call. Germline loops: CDR1 MNHNS, CDR2 SASEGT. The CDR3 sequence is 15 residues long. V was cut by 7 bases and J by 1 base, with 16 bases left in between. The CDR3 spells CASNPDRAQNTEAFF. The CDR3 DNA is TGTGCCAGCAACCCAGACCGGGCCCAGAACACTGAAGCTTTCTTT.

This clonotype showed up many times. This sequence joins TRBV7-2 and TRBJ2-7; weak D call: TRBD2 (6 bases). CDR1 is SGHTA and CDR2 is FQGNSA in the germline V gene. CDR3 length: 14 amino acids. The V gene lost 2 bases and the J gene lost 4 bases, with 12 bases spanning the gap. The CDR3 loop reads CASSLNLRGYEQYF. The CDR3 region has the DNA TGTGCCAGCAGCTTAAATCTGCGGGGTTACGAGCAGTACTTC.

This chain links TRBV19 with TRBJ2-1, with 14 bases lining up with TRBD2. Germline V gene data show CDR1 as LNHDA and CDR2 as SQIVND (reference sequence). V was pared by 3 bases and J by 7 bases, with 8 bases of the junction left unmatched. The CDR3 sequence is 17 residues long. The CDR3 bases are TGTGCCAGTAGTATTTTAACGGGACTAGCGGGGGTTAATGAGCAGTTCTTC. This sequence encodes CASSILTGLAGVNEQFF.

V gene TRBV6-1 combines with J gene TRBJ1-1; TRBD1 is a possible D gene (5 bases). CDR1 MNHNS and CDR2 SASEGT come from the germline V gene. The CDR3 totals 13 residues. V was shortened by 4 bases and J by 5 bases, with 11 bases between the two germline ends. For the CDR3, the DNA is TGTGCCAGCAGTGTGGGCAGGGTGACTGAAGCTTTCTTT. Translating gives CASSVGRVTEAFF.

V is TRBV29-1 and J is TRBJ1-3; possible D gene TRBD1, 6 bases. Germline V gene lookup returns CDR1 SQVTM and CDR2 ANQGSEA. This CDR3 comprises 13 residues. Trimming pared 6 bases from V and 0 bases from J, leaving 9 bases between. Here the CDR3 reads CSVWTDSGNTIYF. The CDR3 bases are TGCAGCGTCTGGACAGACTCTGGAAACACCATATATTTT.

This clonotype was detected ten times or more. The chain uses TRBV24-1 and TRBJ2-2, with 7 bases matching TRBD1. The CDR3 covers 17 residues. V lost 3 bases to trimming and J lost 1 base; unmatched junction nucleotides: 7. Germline CDR1 is KGHDR and CDR2 is SFDVKD. The CDR3: CATSDPAGTENTGELFF. For the CDR3, the DNA is TGTGCCACCAGTGATCCCGCCGGGACAGAGAACACCGGGGAGCTGTTTTTT.